The next 28 T cell receptor beta chains were all read from a single sample in a study of T-cell reconstitution after alpha-beta-depleted transplantation in children (TCRdb year 2016). Libraries were constructed by PCR. Sequencing used an Illumina HiSeq 2500. Molecular barcoding was employed in the preparation of TCR libraries, with unique molecular identifiers being used to normalize TCRbeta repertoire quantification. TCRdb reprocessed the public reads (quality trimming at Q25 with fastp, clone calling with MiXCR) and kept in-frame beta chains. Each CDR3 protein appears once, grouped with its most common genes and DNA. The table for this sample lists 450,000 to 600,000 distinct CDR3 sequences; under 15% of them were counted only once. The ten biggest clones cover around 2.2% of the sample. The treatment or condition label for this specimen denotes: allogeneic hematopoietic cell transplantation with graft depleted of TCRalphabeta T cells and CD19 B cells.

This material consisted of PBMCs, mostly from graft donor cells, taken 360 days after TCRalphabeta/CD19-depleted stem cell transplant. Receptors originate from a male patient younger than 18 who had a stem cell transplant for acute myeloid leukemia, so the T cells may come from the graft donor.

The chain combines TRBV4-3 with TRBJ1-3, with unresolved D. V lost 4 bases to trimming and J lost 0 bases, with 13 bases between them. Germline-derived CDR1 and CDR2 are LGHNA and YSLEER. This CDR3 has 16 residues. The CDR3 coding sequence is TGCGCCAGCAGCCTCGGCCTAGCGAGCTCTGGAAACACCATATATTTT. Its protein product is CASSLGLASSGNTIYF.

V gene TRBV20-1 combines with J gene TRBJ2-7; 12 bases agree with TRBD1. V gave up 1 base and J gave up 3 bases; unmatched junction bases: 10. CDR1 DFQATT and CDR2 SNEGSKA come from the germline V gene (reference sequence). The CDR3 has 17 amino acids. CDR3 sequence: CSARVRDRGRVIYEQYF. CDR3 nucleotide sequence: TGCAGTGCTAGAGTACGGGACAGGGGGCGCGTGATCTACGAGCAGTACTTC.

The V call is TRBV28, the J call TRBJ1-2; D is undetermined. This CDR3 region has 14 residues. Trimming took off 8 bases at V and 2 bases at J, with 15 bases between the two ends. Germline CDR1 is MDHEN and CDR2 is SYDVKM. This CDR3 reads CASRLLKGNYGYTF. The CDR3 DNA reads TGTGCCAGCCGGCTTTTGAAGGGAAACTATGGCTACACCTTC.

The chain is built from TRBV6-5 and TRBJ2-3; TRBD1 matches 9 bases. With V trimmed by 4 bases and J by 4 bases, 6 bases remained unmatched. This CDR3 is built from 15 residues. Germline V gene lookup returns CDR1 MNHEY and CDR2 SVGAGI. CDR3 loop: CASSLGDRGADTQYF. For the CDR3, the DNA is TGTGCCAGCAGTTTGGGTGACAGGGGGGCAGATACGCAGTATTTT.

This clonotype was observed a handful of times. The genes are TRBV11-2 and TRBJ2-1, with 7 nucleotides matching TRBD2. The CDR3 covers 14 residues. The germline V gene has CDR1 SGHAT and CDR2 FQNNGV. V dropped 7 bases and J dropped 10; count of bases not matched to a gene: 13. The CDR3 nucleotides are TGTGCCAGCAATAGACTAGCCCCCCTCGACGAGCAGTTCTTC. It encodes CASNRLAPLDEQFF.

Only a few counts were recorded for this clonotype. The genes are TRBV3-1 and TRBJ2-3; D gene ambiguous. The V and J ends lost 1 base and 8 bases respectively, with 10 bases between them. CDR1 LGHDT and CDR2 YNNKEL come from the germline V gene (reference sequence). This CDR3 spans 13 amino acids. The CDR3 reads CASSQGTSATQYF. CDR3 DNA sequence: TGTGCCAGCAGCCAAGGCACGTCCGCTACGCAGTATTTT.

This clonotype was picked up a small number of times. The chain couples TRBV24-1 to TRBJ2-7; 7 nucleotides align to TRBD2. With 9 bases clipped from V and 3 bases from J, the junction kept 7 bases outside the gene matches. The CDR3 has 13 residues. The germline gives CDR1 KGHDR, CDR2 SFDVKD. The CDR3 nucleotides read TGTGCCACCTCATCGGGGGGATTCTACGAGCAGTACTTC. It encodes CATSSGGFYEQYF.

Many counts were recorded for this clonotype. This chain uses TRBV28 with TRBJ1-4, with TRBD1 matching over 10 bases. Germline CDR1 and CDR2: MDHEN and SYDVKM. Trimming removed 1 base from V and 10 bases from J; junction bases left unmatched: 12. This CDR3 is 17 amino acids long. CDR3 DNA sequence: TGTGCCAGCAGTTTATCAGGTCTGGGACAGGGGTATCGAAAACTGTTTTTT. Its translation is CASSLSGLGQGYRKLFF.

This clonotype showed up many times. The chain carries TRBV20-1 and TRBJ2-7; 10 positions agree with TRBD2. With 0 bases clipped from V and 4 bases from J, the junction kept 6 bases outside the gene matches. CDR1 and CDR2 from the germline V gene are DFQATT and SNEGSKA (reference sequence). CDR3 length equals 15 residues. The CDR3 here is CSARDRLAGEYEQYF. DNA for the CDR3: TGCAGTGCTAGAGATAGGCTAGCGGGAGAGTACGAGCAGTACTTC.

The rearrangement uses TRBV28 and TRBJ2-1; 12 nucleotides align to TRBD2. Trimming at V came to 1 base and at J to 4 bases, leaving 5 bases not matched to a gene. Germline V gene data show CDR1 as MDHEN and CDR2 as SYDVKM. This CDR3 is 17 amino acids long. The CDR3 reads CASSLYPSGREYNEQFF. The CDR3 DNA follows: TGTGCCAGCAGTTTATATCCTAGCGGGAGGGAGTACAATGAGCAGTTCTTC.

This clonotype was seen only a few times. CDR3 coding DNA: TGTGCCAGCAGCCTACCGCGAGGGGGGACCTACGAGCAGTACTTC. Protein product: CASSLPRGGTYEQYF. The rearrangement links TRBV7-2 to TRBJ2-7; D may match TRBD1 or TRBD2 (6 bases each). V lost 5 bases to trimming and J lost 2 bases, with 16 bases between them. CDR1 is SGHTA and CDR2 is FQGNSA in the germline V gene. The CDR3 loop spans 15 amino acids. Together with reference TRBV7-2 and TRBJ2-7, the CDR3 gives the full variable domain: GAGVSQSPSNKVTEKGKDVELRCDPISGHTALYWYRQSLGQGLEFLIYFQGNSAPDKSGLPSDRFSAERTGGSVSTLTIQRTQQEDSAVYLCASSLPRGGTYEQYFGPGTRLTVT.

The chain couples TRBV27 to TRBJ2-3; D not resolved. The CDR3 is 18 residues long. From germline, CDR1 is MNHEY and CDR2 SMNVEV (reference sequence). Trimming pared 2 bases from V and 2 bases from J, leaving 20 bases between. The CDR3 DNA reads as TGTGCCAGCAGTTTACGGTTTTTGTGGTTGGAGCACACAGATACGCAGTATTTT. Protein sequence: CASSLRFLWLEHTDTQYF.

The chain combines TRBV29-1 with TRBJ2-3; D unclear. Germline lookup yields CDR1 SQVTM and CDR2 ANQGSEA. This CDR3 is built from 13 residues. V was cut by 4 bases and J by 5 bases, with 13 bases left in between. This chain's CDR3 is CSVAGPAGDTQYF. In DNA form, the CDR3 reads TGCAGCGTTGCCGGCCCCGCAGGAGATACGCAGTATTTT.

This clonotype was detected many times. The rearrangement uses TRBV29-1 and TRBJ2-7; TRBD1 might be the D (5 bases). This CDR3 contains 13 residues. The ends were cut back, 3 bases at V and 2 bases at J, with 11 bases in the middle. Germline V gives CDR1 SQVTM, CDR2 ANQGSEA. The CDR3 loop reads CSVDRAGTYEQYF. Written as DNA, the CDR3 is TGCAGCGTTGACCGGGCAGGGACCTACGAGCAGTACTTC.

This rearrangement joins TRBV20-1 to TRBJ2-5; 8 nucleotides agree with TRBD1. The ends lost 4 bases at V and 3 bases at J; junction bases unmatched: 10. The length of the CDR3 is 15 residues. Germline lookup yields CDR1 DFQATT and CDR2 SNEGSKA (reference sequence). The DNA of the CDR3 is TGCAGTGCTATAACAGGGGGAGCGCAAAAAGAGACCCAGTACTTC. Protein product: CSAITGGAQKETQYF.

The chain combines TRBV19 with TRBJ1-5, with TRBD1 matching over 7 bases. Trimming cost V 4 bases and J 5 bases; bases outside gene matches: 5. Germline V gene sequence: CDR1 LNHDA, CDR2 SQIVND (reference sequence). There are 14 residues in the CDR3. The DNA of the CDR3 is TGTGCCAGTAGTACAGGGGACAGCTATCAGCCCCAGCATTTT. Translation gives CASSTGDSYQPQHF.

The chain employs TRBV28 and TRBJ2-5; 9 positions match TRBD1. The germline V gene has CDR1 MDHEN and CDR2 SYDVKM. With 6 bases clipped from V and 7 bases from J, the junction kept 12 bases outside the gene matches. The CDR3 contains 15 residues. The CDR3 DNA reads as TGTGCCAGCAGCCCCGGGACAGGGACACGCGTGACCCAGTACTTC. Translating gives CASSPGTGTRVTQYF.

A few counts support this clonotype. The V call is TRBV27, the J call TRBJ2-3, with a weak D call TRBD2 (6 bases). Germline V gene sequence: CDR1 MNHEY, CDR2 SMNVEV (reference sequence). Trimming took off 3 bases at V and 3 bases at J, with 13 bases between the two ends. The CDR3 totals 15 residues. The DNA for the CDR3 is TGTGCCAGCAGTTTCGAATCGCTAGCGACAGATACGCAGTATTTT. Translated, it gives CASSFESLATDTQYF.

The CDR3 DNA is TGTGCCAGGAGCCCTGGGTCCCCCTACGAGCAGTACTTC. As protein: CARSPGSPYEQYF. The rearrangement joins TRBV7-9 to TRBJ2-7, with D unresolved. Trimming shortened V by 9 bases and J by 2 bases, and 14 bases separated the two germline ends. This CDR3 comprises 13 residues. Germline loops: CDR1 SEHNR, CDR2 FQNEAQ (reference sequence).

The chain combines TRBV12-3 or TRBV12-4 with TRBJ2-1; D unclear. The CDR3 is made up of 15 amino acids. V was pared by 6 bases and J by 6 bases, with 18 bases between. This CDR3 is CASSRELASINEQFF. The DNA of the CDR3 is TGTGCCAGCAGCCGAGAGTTGGCATCAATCAATGAGCAGTTCTTC.

In its sample, this clonotype was seen a few times. Written as DNA, the CDR3 is TGTGCCAGCAGCACCTGGGACAGCCCGCAAAACATTCAGTACTTC. Translating it yields CASSTWDSPQNIQYF. The genes are TRBV11-1 and TRBJ2-4; 7 bases line up with TRBD1. In germline, CDR1 is SGHAT, CDR2 FQDESV (reference sequence). V dropped 5 bases and J dropped 5; count of bases not matched to a gene: 9. This CDR3 region has 15 residues.

This clonotype has a count of ten or more. This chain links TRBV12-5 with TRBJ2-2, with D possibly TRBD2 on 5 matching bases. Germline CDR1 reads LGHNT; CDR2 reads FRNRAP. This CDR3 has 15 residues. V shed 6 bases and J shed 3 bases, with 14 bases lying between them. The CDR3 loop is CASGSGWKDTGELFF. For the CDR3, the DNA is TGTGCTAGTGGATCGGGGTGGAAGGACACCGGGGAGCTGTTTTTT.

This clonotype has just a few counts. The genes are TRBV10-3 and TRBJ2-7; D uncertain. Trimming pared 7 bases from V and 0 bases from J, leaving 13 bases between. This CDR3 has 14 residues. Germline CDR1 is ENHRY and CDR2 is SYGVKD. The CDR3 DNA follows: TGTGCCATCAAAGATGCAGAGAGCTCCTACGAGCAGTACTTC. Residues: CAIKDAESSYEQYF.

The chain employs TRBV15 and TRBJ2-3; a possible D gene is TRBD2 (6 bases). The CDR3 contains 16 residues. V was clipped by 2 bases and J by 4 bases, with 16 bases between them. CDR1 LNHNV and CDR2 YYDKDF come from the germline V gene (reference sequence). The CDR3 here is CATSRPIAATSDTQYF. CDR3 DNA sequence: TGTGCCACCAGCAGACCGATAGCGGCAACTTCAGATACGCAGTATTTT.

The rearrangement links TRBV20-1 to TRBJ2-3; tentatively, D is TRBD1 (6 bases). Per germline, CDR1 DFQATT and CDR2 SNEGSKA (reference sequence). The CDR3 sequence is 13 residues long. Between the trimmed V and J ends, which lost 7 bases and 6 bases, there was a span of 17 bases. The CDR3 reads CSVPPRGGDTQYF. For the CDR3, the DNA is TGCAGTGTCCCCCCCAGGGGCGGCGATACGCAGTATTTT.

This clonotype was observed a handful of times. V is TRBV7-9 and J is TRBJ2-2; no reliable D call. There are 12 residues in the CDR3. V gave up 7 bases and J gave up 2 bases, with 5 bases separating them. The germline V gene encodes CDR1 SEHNR and CDR2 FQNEAQ (reference sequence). The chain's CDR3 is CASTENTGELFF. Here the CDR3 DNA reads TGTGCCAGCACGGAAAACACCGGGGAGCTGTTTTTT.

The genes are TRBV9 and TRBJ2-1; D unresolved. The CDR3 loop spans 14 amino acids. V shed 0 bases and J shed 5 bases, with 9 bases lying between them. Germline V gene data show CDR1 as SGDLS and CDR2 as YYNGEE. CDR3 sequence reads: CASSVDPTHNEQFF. CDR3 nucleotide sequence: TGTGCCAGCAGCGTAGACCCAACTCACAATGAGCAGTTCTTC.

This clonotype was picked up many times. In nucleotides, the CDR3 is TGTGCCAGCAGCCAAGACGCCAGGGGGGGCTACGAGCAGTACTTC. It translates to CASSQDARGGYEQYF. The genes are TRBV4-2 and TRBJ2-7; D is perhaps TRBD1 or TRBD2 (7 bases each). The CDR3 runs 15 residues. V shed 0 bases and J shed 3 bases, with 12 bases lying between them. CDR1 is LGHNA and CDR2 is YNFKEQ in the germline V gene.